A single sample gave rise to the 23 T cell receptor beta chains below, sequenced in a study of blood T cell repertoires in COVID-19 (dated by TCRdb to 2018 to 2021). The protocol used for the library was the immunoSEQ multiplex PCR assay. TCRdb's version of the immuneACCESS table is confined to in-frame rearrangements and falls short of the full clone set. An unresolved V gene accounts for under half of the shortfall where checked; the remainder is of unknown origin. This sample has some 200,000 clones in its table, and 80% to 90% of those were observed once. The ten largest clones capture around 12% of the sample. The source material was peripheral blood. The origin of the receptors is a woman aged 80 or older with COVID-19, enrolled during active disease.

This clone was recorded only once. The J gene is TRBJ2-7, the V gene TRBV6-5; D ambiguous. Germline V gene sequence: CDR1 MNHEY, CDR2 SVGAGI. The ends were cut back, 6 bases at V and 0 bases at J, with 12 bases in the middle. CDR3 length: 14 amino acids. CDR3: CASRAGSHSYEQYF. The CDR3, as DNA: TGTGCCAGCAGGGCCGGGTCACACTCCTACGAGCAGTACTTC.

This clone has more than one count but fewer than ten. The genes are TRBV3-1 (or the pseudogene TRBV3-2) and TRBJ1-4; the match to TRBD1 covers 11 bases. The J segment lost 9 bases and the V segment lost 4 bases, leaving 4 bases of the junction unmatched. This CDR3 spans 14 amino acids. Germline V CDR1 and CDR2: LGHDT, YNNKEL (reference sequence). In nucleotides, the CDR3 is TGTGCCAGCAGCCCCGGACAGGGGGCCAAAAAACTGTTTTTT. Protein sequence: CASSPGQGAKKLFF.

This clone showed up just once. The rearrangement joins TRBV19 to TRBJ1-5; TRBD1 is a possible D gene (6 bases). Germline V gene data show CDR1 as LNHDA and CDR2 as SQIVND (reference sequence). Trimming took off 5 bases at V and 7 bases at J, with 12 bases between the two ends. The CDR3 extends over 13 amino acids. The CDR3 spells CASSGQGQQPQHF. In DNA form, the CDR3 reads TGTGCCAGTAGTGGCCAGGGGCAGCAGCCCCAGCATTTT.

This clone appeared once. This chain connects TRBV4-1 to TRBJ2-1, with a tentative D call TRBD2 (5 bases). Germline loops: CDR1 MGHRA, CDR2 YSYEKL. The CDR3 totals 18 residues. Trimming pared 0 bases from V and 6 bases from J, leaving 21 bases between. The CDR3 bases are TGCGCCAGCAGCCAAGATAGTGATGAGGGCCCCACGGGCAATGAGCAGTTCTTC. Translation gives CASSQDSDEGPTGNEQFF.

The CDR3 DNA follows: TGCGCCAGCAGCTTGGCCCGGACTAGCGGCGGGGAGCTGTTTTTT. This codes for CASSLARTSGGELFF. This rearrangement joins TRBV5-1 to TRBJ2-2, with 10 bases lining up with TRBD2. V lost 0 bases to trimming and J lost 7 bases; unmatched junction nucleotides: 3. The CDR3 has 15 amino acids. CDR1 is SGHRS and CDR2 is YFSETQ in the germline V gene.

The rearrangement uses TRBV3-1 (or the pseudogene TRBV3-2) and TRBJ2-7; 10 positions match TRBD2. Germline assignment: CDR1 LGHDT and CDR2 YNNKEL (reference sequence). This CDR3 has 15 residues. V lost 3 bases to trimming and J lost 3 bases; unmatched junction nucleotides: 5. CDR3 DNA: TGTGCCAGCAGCCACGGGACTAGCGATCTCTACGAGCAGTACTTC. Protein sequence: CASSHGTSDLYEQYF.

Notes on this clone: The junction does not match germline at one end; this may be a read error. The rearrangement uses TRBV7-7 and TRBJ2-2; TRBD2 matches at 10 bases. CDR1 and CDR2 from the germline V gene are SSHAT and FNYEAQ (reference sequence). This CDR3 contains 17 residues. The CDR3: CASSLASGGVGTGELFF. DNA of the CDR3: TGTGCTAGCAGCTTGGCTAGCGGGGGCGTAGGCACCGGGGAGCTGTTTTTT. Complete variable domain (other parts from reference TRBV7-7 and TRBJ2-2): GAGVSQSPRYKVTKRGQDVTLRCDPISSHATLYWYQQALGQGPEFLTYFNYEAQPDKSGLPSDRFSAERPEGSISTLTIQRTEQRDSAMYRCASSLASGGVGTGELFFGEGSRLTVL.

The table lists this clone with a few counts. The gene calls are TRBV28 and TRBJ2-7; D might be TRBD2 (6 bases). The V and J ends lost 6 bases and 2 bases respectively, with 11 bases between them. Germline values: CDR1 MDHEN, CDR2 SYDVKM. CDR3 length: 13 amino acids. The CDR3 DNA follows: TGTGCCAGCAGCCCTAGCGTTCCCTACGAGCAGTACTTC. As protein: CASSPSVPYEQYF.

CDR3 coding DNA: TGTGCCAGCAGCTTAGTAGAGACAGGGCCCCCGGAGCTCTACTTC. Translated: CASSLVETGPPELYF. The chain links TRBV7-9 to TRBJ2-7; 7 positions agree with TRBD1. The CDR3 loop spans 15 amino acids. V lost 1 base to trimming and J lost 13 bases; unmatched junction nucleotides: 16. Germline CDR1 is SEHNR and CDR2 is FQNEAQ (reference sequence). Drawing the rest from reference TRBV7-9 and TRBJ2-7, the complete variable domain is DTGVSQNPRHKITKRGQNVTFRCDPISEHNRLYWYRQTLGQGPEFLTYFQNEAQLEKSRLLSDRFSAERPKGSFSTLEIQRTEQGDSAMYLCASSLVETGPPELYFGPGTRLTVT.

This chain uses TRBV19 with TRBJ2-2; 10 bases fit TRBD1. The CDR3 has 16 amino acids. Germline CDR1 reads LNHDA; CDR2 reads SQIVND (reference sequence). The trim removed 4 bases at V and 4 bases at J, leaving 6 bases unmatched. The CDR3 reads CASSRSGTGVTGELFF. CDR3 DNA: TGTGCCAGTAGTAGGTCCGGGACAGGGGTCACCGGGGAGCTGTTTTTT. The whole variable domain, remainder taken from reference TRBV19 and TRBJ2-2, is DGGITQSPKYLFRKEGQNVTLSCEQNLNHDAMYWYRQDPGQGLRLIYYSQIVNDFQKGDIAEGYSVSREKKESFPLTVTSAQKNPTAFYLCASSRSGTGVTGELFFGEGSRLTVL.

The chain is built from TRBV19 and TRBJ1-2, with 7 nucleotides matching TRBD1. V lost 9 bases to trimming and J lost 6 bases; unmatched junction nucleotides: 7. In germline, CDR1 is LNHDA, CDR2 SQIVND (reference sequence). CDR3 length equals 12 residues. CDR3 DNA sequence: TGTGCCAGCGGTACAGGGGAGGATGGCTACACCTTC. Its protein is CASGTGEDGYTF.

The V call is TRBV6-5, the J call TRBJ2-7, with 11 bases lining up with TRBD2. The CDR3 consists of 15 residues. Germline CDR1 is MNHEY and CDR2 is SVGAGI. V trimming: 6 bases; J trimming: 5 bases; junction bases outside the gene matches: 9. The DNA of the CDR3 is TGTGCCAGCAGCCCACTAGCGGGAGTTGCCCACGAGCAGTACTTC. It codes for CASSPLAGVAHEQYF.

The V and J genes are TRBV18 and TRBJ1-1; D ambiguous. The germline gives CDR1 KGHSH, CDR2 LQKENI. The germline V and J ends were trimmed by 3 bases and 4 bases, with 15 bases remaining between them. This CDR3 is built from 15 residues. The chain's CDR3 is CASSPLRGLGTEAFF. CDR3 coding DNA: TGTGCCAGCTCACCCCTGCGAGGGCTGGGCACTGAAGCTTTCTTT.

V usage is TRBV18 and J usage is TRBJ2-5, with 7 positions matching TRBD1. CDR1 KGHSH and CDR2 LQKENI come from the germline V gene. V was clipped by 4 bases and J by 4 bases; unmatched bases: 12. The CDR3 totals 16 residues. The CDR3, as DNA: TGTGCCAGCTCACTCGAGACAGGGTGGGTTGGAGAGACCCAGTACTTC. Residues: CASSLETGWVGETQYF.

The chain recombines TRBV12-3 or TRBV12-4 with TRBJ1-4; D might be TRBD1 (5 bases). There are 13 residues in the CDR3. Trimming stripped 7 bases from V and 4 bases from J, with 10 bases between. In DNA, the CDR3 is TGTGCCAGCAAGGGGATTTATAATGAAAAACTGTTTTTT. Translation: CASKGIYNEKLFF.

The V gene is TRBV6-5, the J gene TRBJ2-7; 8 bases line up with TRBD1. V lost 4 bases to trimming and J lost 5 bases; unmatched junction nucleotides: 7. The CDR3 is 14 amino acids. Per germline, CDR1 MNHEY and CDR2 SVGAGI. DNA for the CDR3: TGTGCCAGCAGTTTGTGGCAGGGGGCTAACGAGCAGTACTTC. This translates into CASSLWQGANEQYF.

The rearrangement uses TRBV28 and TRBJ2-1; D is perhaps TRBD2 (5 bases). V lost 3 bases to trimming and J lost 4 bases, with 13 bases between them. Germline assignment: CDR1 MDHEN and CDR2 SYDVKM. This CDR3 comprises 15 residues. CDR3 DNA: TGTGCCAGCAGTTTTGGAGGCTGGGGTTACAATGAGCAGTTCTTC. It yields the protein CASSFGGWGYNEQFF.

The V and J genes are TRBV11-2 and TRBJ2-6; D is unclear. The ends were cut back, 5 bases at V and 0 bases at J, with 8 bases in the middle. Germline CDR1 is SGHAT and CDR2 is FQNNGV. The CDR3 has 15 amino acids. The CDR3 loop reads CASSLLGSGANVLTF. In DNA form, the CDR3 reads TGTGCCAGCAGCCTCCTAGGCTCTGGGGCCAACGTCCTGACTTTC.

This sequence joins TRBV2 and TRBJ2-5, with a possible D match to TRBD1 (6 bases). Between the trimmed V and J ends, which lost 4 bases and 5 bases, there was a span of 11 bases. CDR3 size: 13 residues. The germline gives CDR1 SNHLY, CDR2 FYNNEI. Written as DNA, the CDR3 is TGTGCCAGCAGTGGTCCAGGGGTTGAGACCCAGTACTTC. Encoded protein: CASSGPGVETQYF.

DNA of the CDR3: TGTGCCAGCAGCTGTACCACAGGGGAAGAAAATGAAAAACTGTTTTTT. As protein: CASSCTTGEENEKLFF. The chain uses TRBV7-9 and TRBJ1-4; 7 nucleotides line up with TRBD1. CDR3 size: 16 residues. J gave up 5 bases and V 4 bases, and 10 bases lay outside the gene matches. Germline V gene lookup returns CDR1 SEHNR and CDR2 FQNEAQ (reference sequence). Looking up the rest from reference TRBV7-9 and TRBJ1-4 gives the full variable domain: DTGVSQNPRHKITKRGQNVTFRCDPISEHNRLYWYRQTLGQGPEFLTYFQNEAQLEKSRLLSDRFSAERPKGSFSTLEIQRTEQGDSAMYLCASSCTTGEENEKLFFGSGTQLSVL.

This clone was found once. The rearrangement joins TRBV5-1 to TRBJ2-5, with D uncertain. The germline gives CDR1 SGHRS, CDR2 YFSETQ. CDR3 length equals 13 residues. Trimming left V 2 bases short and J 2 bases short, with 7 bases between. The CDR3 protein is CASSFSVQETQYF. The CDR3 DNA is TGCGCCAGCAGCTTTTCGGTACAAGAGACCCAGTACTTC.

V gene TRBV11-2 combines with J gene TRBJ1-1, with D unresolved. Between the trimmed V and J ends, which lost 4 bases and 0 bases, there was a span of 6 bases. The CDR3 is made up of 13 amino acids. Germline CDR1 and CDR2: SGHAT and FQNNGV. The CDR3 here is CASSWQMNTEAFF. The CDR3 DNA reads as TGTGCCAGCAGCTGGCAGATGAACACTGAAGCTTTCTTT.

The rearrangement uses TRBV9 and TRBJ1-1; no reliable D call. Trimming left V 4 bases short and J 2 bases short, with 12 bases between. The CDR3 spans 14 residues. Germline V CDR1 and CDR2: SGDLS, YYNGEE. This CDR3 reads CASSPRLANTEAFF. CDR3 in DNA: TGTGCCAGCAGCCCCCGGTTAGCCAACACTGAAGCTTTCTTT.